Presented here are 19 T cell receptor beta chains from one specimen sequenced in a study of T cell responses to AZD1222 COVID-19 vaccine. Assay used: immunoSEQ multiplex PCR; TCRdb lists only in-frame clones, some missing. The sample lists 160,000 or so clones, 90% occurring once. The input for sequencing was peripheral blood, taken 28 days after the second AZD1222 dose. Receptor source: an adult who received the AZD1222 COVID-19 vaccine.

The V call is TRBV6-1, the J call TRBJ1-6; maybe TRBD1 (5 bases). The CDR3 sequence is 17 residues long. Germline V CDR1 and CDR2: MNHNS, SASEGT. Trimming stripped 2 bases from V and 0 bases from J, with 11 bases between. CDR3 residues: CASSERRGTSYNSPLHF. CDR3 nucleotide sequence: TGTGCCAGCAGTGAAAGGAGGGGTACCTCCTATAATTCACCCCTCCACTTT.

The V call is TRBV6-5, the J call TRBJ2-3; D uncertain. The germline V gene has CDR1 MNHEY and CDR2 SVGAGI. V gave up 7 bases and J gave up 5 bases, with 10 bases separating them. This CDR3 spans 12 amino acids. CDR3 region: CASTFRVDTQYF. DNA of the CDR3: TGTGCCAGCACCTTTAGAGTAGATACGCAGTATTTT.

The gene calls are TRBV19 and TRBJ1-1; possible D gene TRBD1, 6 bases. Looked up from germline, CDR1 is LNHDA and CDR2 is SQIVND (reference sequence). The CDR3 is 12 residues long. Trimming left V 5 bases short and J 10 bases short, with 14 bases between. The CDR3 here is CASSPGQYLAFF. CDR3 sequence (DNA): TGTGCCAGTAGTCCGGGACAATACCTAGCTTTCTTT.

V is TRBV15 and J is TRBJ1-5, with D unresolved. V lost 0 bases, J lost 5 bases, and 20 bases lay in between. Germline CDR1 reads LNHNV; CDR2 reads YYDKDF (reference sequence). The CDR3 runs 18 residues. The CDR3 sequence is CATSRDLGGLPRDQPQHF. CDR3 coding DNA: TGTGCCACCAGCAGAGATTTGGGCGGCCTTCCTAGAGATCAGCCCCAGCATTTT.

This chain connects TRBV7-9 to TRBJ1-5; the D gene is possibly TRBD1 (5 bases). Germline CDR1 is SEHNR and CDR2 is FQNEAQ (reference sequence). The CDR3 runs 17 residues. Trimming removed 2 bases from V and 0 bases from J, with 14 bases in between. CDR3 in amino acids: CASSLKGTPDSNQPQHF. CDR3 coding DNA: TGTGCCAGCAGCTTAAAAGGGACTCCAGATAGCAATCAGCCCCAGCATTTT.

This clone was observed once. V gene TRBV5-1 combines with J gene TRBJ1-6; no reliable D call. CDR3 size: 15 residues. The V end lost 6 bases, the J end lost 2 bases, and 12 bases lay between the germline ends. The V gene's germline CDR1 is SGHRS and CDR2 YFSETQ. The CDR3 region is CASNKGPAYNSPLHF. The DNA of the CDR3 is TGCGCCAGCAATAAAGGGCCAGCCTATAATTCACCCCTCCACTTT.

V and J are TRBV11-2 and TRBJ1-1; 11 positions match TRBD1. The germline gives CDR1 SGHAT, CDR2 FQNNGV. The CDR3 consists of 16 residues. The ends lost 5 bases at V and 6 bases at J; junction bases unmatched: 11. The CDR3 sequence is CASSIRDRGYLAEAFF. CDR3 in DNA: TGTGCCAGCAGCATCCGGGACAGGGGGTATTTGGCTGAAGCTTTCTTT.

The chain has TRBV18 and TRBJ2-6; no clear D. CDR1 KGHSH and CDR2 LQKENI come from the germline V gene. V was cut by 6 bases and J by 0 bases, with 12 bases left in between. This CDR3 is built from 16 residues. CDR3: CASSPTSPSGANVLTF. The CDR3 DNA is TGTGCCAGCTCCCCCACCAGTCCCTCTGGGGCCAACGTCCTGACTTTC.

The chain carries TRBV5-5 and TRBJ2-7; D gene unclear. The CDR3 sequence is 13 residues long. Per germline, CDR1 SGHKS and CDR2 YYEKEE (reference sequence). The ends were cut back, 2 bases at V and 0 bases at J, with 6 bases in the middle. The CDR3 protein is CASSFTVSYEQYF. CDR3 bases: TGTGCCAGCAGCTTCACAGTCTCCTACGAGCAGTACTTC.

The V gene is TRBV27, the J gene TRBJ1-1; D unclear. Trimming shortened V by 6 bases and J by 4 bases, and 9 bases separated the two germline ends. CDR3 length: 12 residues. Germline values: CDR1 MNHEY, CDR2 SMNVEV (reference sequence). CDR3 coding DNA: TGTGCCAGCAGACGTTATAGCACTGAAGCTTTCTTT. It specifies CASRRYSTEAFF.

The chain recombines TRBV29-1 with TRBJ2-1, with a weak D call TRBD1 (5 bases). The CDR3 sequence is 14 residues long. The germline V gene encodes CDR1 SQVTM and CDR2 ANQGSEA. Deletions cut 8 bases from V and 7 bases from J, with 21 bases between. CDR3 sequence reads: CSSPARDSSNEQFF. The CDR3 coding sequence is TGCAGCTCCCCCGCCCGTGACAGCAGTAATGAGCAGTTCTTC.

This clone turned up a few times. The CDR3 nucleotides read TGTGCCAGCAGCTTTAGCGGCCCAGGGGAGACCCAGTACTTC. It specifies CASSFSGPGETQYF. This chain uses TRBV7-2 with TRBJ2-5, with D perhaps TRBD2 (6 bases). Looked up from germline, CDR1 is SGHTA and CDR2 is FQGNSA. Trimming removed 3 bases from V and 5 bases from J, with 13 bases in between. The CDR3 consists of 14 residues.

The genes are TRBV11-2 and TRBJ2-1, with TRBD2 as a possible D gene (6 bases). Germline CDR1 SGHAT, CDR2 FQNNGV. There are 15 residues in the CDR3. V was cut by 1 base and J by 9 bases, with 16 bases left in between. CDR3 nucleotide sequence: TGTGCCAGCAGCTTAGGAGCCCAGGGAGGAGGTGAGCAGTTCTTC. Residues: CASSLGAQGGGEQFF. The full variable domain, its missing parts supplied by reference TRBV11-2 and TRBJ2-1, is EAGVAQSPRYKIIEKRQSVAFWCNPISGHATLYWYQQILGQGPKLLIQFQNNGVVDDSQLPKDRFSAERLKGVDSTLKIQPAKLEDSAVYLCASSLGAQGGGEQFFGPGTRLTVL.

V usage is TRBV24-1 and J usage is TRBJ1-2; maybe TRBD1 (5 bases). Germline-derived CDR1 and CDR2 are KGHDR and SFDVKD. V shed 3 bases and J shed 8 bases, with 12 bases lying between them. This CDR3 spans 13 amino acids. CDR3 loop: CATSDGTVGGYTF. For the CDR3, the DNA is TGTGCCACCAGTGATGGGACCGTGGGAGGCTACACCTTC.

This chain joins TRBV10-1 and TRBJ2-1; 16 bases are a match to TRBD2. In germline, CDR1 is WNHNN, CDR2 SYGVQD (reference sequence). J lost 9 bases, V lost 3 bases, and 5 bases had no gene match. The CDR3 contains 16 residues. CDR3 sequence reads: CASSEGTSGREGEQFF. DNA of the CDR3: TGCGCCAGCAGTGAAGGGACTAGCGGGAGGGAGGGTGAGCAGTTCTTC.

The rearrangement joins TRBV28 to TRBJ1-2; D gene ambiguous. The CDR3 consists of 12 residues. With 6 bases removed from V and 4 bases from J, the gap between germline ends came to 9 bases. From germline, CDR1 is MDHEN and CDR2 SYDVKM. The CDR3 bases are TGTGCCAGCAGCTTTCTCACCTATGGCTACACCTTC. It is translated as CASSFLTYGYTF.

The genes are TRBV6-1 and TRBJ2-5, with 9 bases identical to TRBD2. Unmatched junction bases numbered 6, after V lost 2 bases and J lost 5 bases. CDR1 and CDR2 from the germline V gene are MNHNS and SASEGT. The CDR3 length is 15 residues. DNA for the CDR3: TGTGCCAGCAGTGAAATGGCTAGCGGGGCTGAGACCCAGTACTTC. This sequence encodes CASSEMASGAETQYF.

CDR3 residues: CASRTGTFNGYTF. In nucleotides, the CDR3 is TGTGCCAGTAGAACCGGGACATTCAATGGCTACACCTTC. The chain employs TRBV19 and TRBJ1-2, with D tentatively TRBD1 (6 bases). The CDR3 consists of 13 residues. The germline V gene has CDR1 LNHDA and CDR2 SQIVND (reference sequence). Trimming removed 6 bases from V and 6 bases from J, with 14 bases in between.

CDR3 bases: TGTGCCAGTAGTAACGATAGGGGGTCCTATGGCTACACCTTC. Translation gives CASSNDRGSYGYTF. This rearrangement joins TRBV19 to TRBJ1-2, with D maybe TRBD1 (6 bases). The CDR3 runs 14 residues. Germline V gene data show CDR1 as LNHDA and CDR2 as SQIVND (reference sequence). Trimming took 4 bases from V and 4 from J, leaving 13 bases between them.